This record concerns one TCR beta chain sequence. This sample was included in a study of blood T cells in healthy people across ages. Individuals who donated were healthy Caucasians from Russia aged about 6 to 95. A second roughly 7 to 12 cycle PCR used barcoded and J-beta primers. TCRdb recomputed calls from the 5' RACE reads with MiXCR, one row per CDR3 protein. This table holds 950,000 to 1,200,000 distinct CDR3 sequences, around two fifths found once. CDR1 DFQATT and CDR2 SNEGSKA come from the germline V gene (reference sequence). Losses at the gene ends were 1 base for V and 1 base for J; bases not matched to a gene: 3. The CDR3 totals 14 residues.

The V gene is TRBV20-1, the J gene TRBJ1-1; TRBD1 aligns across 7 bases. This TCR came from a man between 18 and 35 years old in good health. The sequencing input was blood. The DNA of the CDR3 is TGCAGTGCTAGAGTGTGGACAGGGAACACTGAAGCTTTCTTT. It specifies CSARVWTGNTEAFF.